This T cell receptor (beta chain) was captured by sequencing in a study of blood T cell repertoires in COVID-19. Study details: In each case, the material was cDNA or gDNA derived from T cells, B-cell-depleted T cells, or PBMCs.

V lost 2 bases to trimming and J lost 5 bases; unmatched junction nucleotides: 7. The CDR3 has 15 residues. Germline assignment: CDR1 SQVTM and CDR2 ANQGSEA. Data came from immunoSEQ multiplex PCR; TCRdb stores just in-frame clones and leaves some out. The profile shows about 350,000 clones, approximately 84% of them singletons. The gene calls are TRBV29-1 and TRBJ2-5; 11 bases line up with TRBD1. This receptor was obtained from a woman in her twenties or thirties who had recovered from COVID-19. Sequencing was carried out using PBMCs or T cells enriched from blood (not recorded which). The CDR3 region has the DNA TGCAGCGTTGAAAGTGGACAGGGGGCACGGGAGACCCAGTACTTC. This sequence encodes CSVESGQGARETQYF.